This T cell receptor beta chain was sequenced for a study of T-cell reconstitution after alpha-beta-depleted transplantation in children (dated by TCRdb to about 2016). About the investigation overall: The study quantitatively tracked T-cell immune reconstitution after TCRalphabeta/CD19-depleted allogeneic hematopoietic cell transplantation in children using TCR repertoire profiling.

Library prep was done by PCR. Instrument used: Illumina HiSeq 2500. To normalize quantification of the TCRbeta repertoire, the TCR libraries were built with molecular barcoding that relied on unique molecular identifiers. TCRdb handled the public reads itself, with Q25 trimming in fastp and clone calling in MiXCR, and kept productive beta chains. Rows with a matching CDR3 protein are joined into one entry that keeps the most common DNA and genes. This sample comprises 100,000 or so distinct CDR3 sequences, around 5.9% of them detected only once. About 6% of the sample rests with the top ten. What the work shows at the level of the full study, not this receptor alone: The frequencies of hyperexpanded clones fell over the following months, and after one year, T-cell counts and TCRbeta diversity were mostly attributed to newly produced T cells. In some patients, the high TCRbeta diversity seen at day 60 was put down to recipient T cells and intrathymic progenitors that had survived conditioning. The apparently early recovery of alphabetaT-cell counts about two months after transplant reportedly depended on only several hundred rapidly expanded clones that came from non-depleted graft cells.

The time point label, read with the paper, signifies: day 60 (about 2 months) after transplantation. According to the study, the label for this sample's treatment or condition signals: allogeneic hematopoietic cell transplantation with graft depleted of TCRalphabeta T cells and CD19 B cells. The transplant recipients were children given TCRalphabeta/CD19-depleted allogeneic hematopoietic cell grafts. This clonotype was recorded at least ten times. The antigen this receptor binds is unknown. No much larger clonotype is one base removed from it; base qualities were not supplied. Sequences SGHRS (CDR1) and YFSETQ (CDR2) are obtained from the germline V gene. CDR3 length: 14 amino acids, cysteine to phenylalanine. Of the read, only the CDR3 DNA is kept; its 42 bases are in frame from base 1. At the junction V is shortened by 3 bases and J by 2 bases; bases outside the gene matches: 1.

The origin of this receptor is a female patient between 2 and 15 years old who had a stem cell transplant for Fanconi anemia, so the T cells may come from the graft donor. Here the sequenced sample was PBMCs, mostly from graft donor cells, taken 60 days after TCRalphabeta/CD19-depleted stem cell transplant. This chain joins TRBV5-1 to TRBJ2-7, and TRBD1 aligns with 11 junction nucleotides. The nucleotides are TGCGCCAGCAGCTGGACAGGGGGCCCCTACGAGCAGTACTTC. The resulting protein is CASSWTGGPYEQYF. The full variable domain, completed from the reference TRBV5-1 and TRBJ2-7 proteins outside the CDR3, reads KAGVTQTPRYLIKTRGQQVTLSCSPISGHRSVSWYQQTPGQGLQFLFEYFSETQRNKGNFPGRFSGRQFSNSRSEMNVSTLELGDSALYLCASSWTGGPYEQYFGPGTRLTVT.